The 22 T cell receptor beta chains below all came from one sample that was sequenced in a study of T-cell reconstitution after alpha-beta-depleted transplantation in children. The authors prepared the TCRbeta library with unique molecular identifiers. A single record per CDR3 protein comes from TCRdb applying MiXCR to the PCR reads. The sample carries about 98,000 distinct CDR3 sequences, 20% to 25% recorded once. Source: PBMCs, taken before TCRalphabeta/CD19-depleted stem cell transplant. Receptors originate from a boy aged 2 to 10 with acute lymphoblastic leukemia, due to receive a stem cell transplant.

This clonotype was seen a handful of times. The V call is TRBV7-8, the J call TRBJ2-1; possibly TRBD1 or TRBD2 for D (6 bases each). CDR3 length equals 15 residues. The germline gives CDR1 SGHVS, CDR2 FQNEAQ. V lost 5 bases to trimming and J lost 3 bases, with 14 bases between them. The CDR3 nucleotides are TGTGCCAGCAGCCATGGTGGGGGGCTCTACAATGAGCAGTTCTTC. Protein sequence: CASSHGGGLYNEQFF. The full variable domain, its missing parts supplied by reference TRBV7-8 and TRBJ2-1, is GAGVSQSPRYKVAKRGQDVALRCDPISGHVSLFWYQQALGQGPEFLTYFQNEAQLDKSGLPSDRFFAERPEGSVSTLKIQRTQQEDSAVYLCASSHGGGLYNEQFFGPGTRLTVL.

This clonotype was seen a handful of times. The rearrangement uses TRBV6-1 and TRBJ1-5; D remains ambiguous. The CDR3 is 13 residues long. Germline CDR1 MNHNS, CDR2 SASEGT. The V and J ends lost 3 bases and 4 bases respectively, with 7 bases between them. The CDR3 sequence is CASSEVGNQPQHF. The CDR3 DNA reads TGTGCCAGCAGTGAGGTCGGGAATCAGCCCCAGCATTTT.

This sequence joins TRBV20-1 and TRBJ2-5; D gene unclear. The germline gives CDR1 DFQATT, CDR2 SNEGSKA (reference sequence). Trimming shortened V by 3 bases and J by 2 bases, and 13 bases separated the two germline ends. The CDR3 length is 14 residues. The CDR3 here is CSASVGSPQETQYF. DNA for the CDR3: TGCAGTGCTAGTGTTGGGTCCCCGCAAGAGACCCAGTACTTC.

With regard to this clonotype: A read error may be the cause here, since a much bigger clone is one base away. The chain uses TRBV12-3 or TRBV12-4 and TRBJ2-3; D ambiguous. The CDR3 consists of 11 residues. The ends were cut back, 6 bases at V and 2 bases at J, with 3 bases in the middle. CDR3 sequence reads: CASRFTDTQYF. The CDR3 nucleotides are TGTGCCAGCAGGTTCACAGATACGCAGTATTTT.

The chain carries TRBV12-3 or TRBV12-4 and TRBJ2-1; D call uncertain. The CDR3 is 15 residues long. The V gene lost 7 bases and the J gene lost 3 bases, with 16 bases spanning the gap. CDR3 DNA: TGTGCCAGCACCCAAGGGTGGGGTAGCTACAATGAGCAGTTCTTC. Protein sequence: CASTQGWGSYNEQFF.

The chain employs TRBV20-1 and TRBJ1-5; maybe TRBD1 (6 bases). CDR3 length: 14 amino acids. Germline V gene lookup returns CDR1 DFQATT and CDR2 SNEGSKA (reference sequence). The V gene lost 6 bases and the J gene lost 1 base, with 13 bases spanning the gap. The CDR3 protein is CSAYRVGSNQPQHF. In DNA form, the CDR3 reads TGCAGTGCCTACAGGGTTGGGAGCAATCAGCCCCAGCATTTT.

The chain is built from TRBV5-1 and TRBJ2-7; 8 bases agree with TRBD2. The V gene's germline CDR1 is SGHRS and CDR2 YFSETQ. Trimming took 0 bases from V and 6 from J; bases not matched to a gene: 5. This CDR3 has 14 residues. For the CDR3, the DNA is TGCGCCAGCAGCTTGGTTCGGGGGGGAAGCGAGCAGTACTTC. This codes for CASSLVRGGSEQYF.

The table lists this clonotype with a count of one. This chain uses TRBV5-5 with TRBJ2-7; 10 bases line up with TRBD1. The CDR3 sequence is 15 residues long. V gave up 7 bases and J gave up 3 bases; unmatched junction bases: 10. Germline-derived CDR1 and CDR2 are SGHKS and YYEKEE (reference sequence). The CDR3 region has the DNA TGTGCCAGCTCAATGTCCGGGACAGGGGTCTACGAGCAGTACTTC. It translates to CASSMSGTGVYEQYF.

This chain connects TRBV7-9 to TRBJ2-3, with D perhaps TRBD1 (7 bases). The CDR3 has 15 amino acids. The germline V and J ends were trimmed by 8 bases and 1 base, with 16 bases remaining between them. Per germline, CDR1 SEHNR and CDR2 FQNEAQ (reference sequence). The CDR3 nucleotides are TGTGCCAGCGGCGCGGGGACAGCTCGCACAGATACGCAGTATTTT. Amino acids: CASGAGTARTDTQYF.

This rearrangement joins TRBV7-2 to TRBJ2-3; D not resolved. The length of the CDR3 is 15 residues. The ends were cut back, 8 bases at V and 2 bases at J, with 17 bases in the middle. CDR1 and CDR2 (germline): SGHTA, FQGNSA. CDR3 coding DNA: TGTGCCAGCCTTACGTCGCTCTCACCCACAGATACGCAGTATTTT. Translated: CASLTSLSPTDTQYF.

This clonotype was counted between two and nine times. The CDR3 sequence: CASAEGSWVNTEAFF. CDR3 DNA sequence: TGCGCCAGCGCCGAGGGGTCATGGGTGAACACTGAAGCTTTCTTT. J is TRBJ1-1 and V is TRBV5-1; perhaps TRBD1 as D (5 bases). Per the germline V gene, CDR1 is SGHRS and CDR2 is YFSETQ. The V and J ends lost 7 bases and 0 bases respectively, with 16 bases between them. The CDR3 contains 15 residues.

This clonotype was picked up a small number of times. The rearrangement uses TRBV5-5 and TRBJ1-6, with a weak D call TRBD1 (6 bases). CDR3 size: 12 residues. V was cut by 4 bases and J by 7 bases, with 6 bases left in between. The germline V gene encodes CDR1 SGHKS and CDR2 YYEKEE (reference sequence). CDR3 nucleotides: TGTGCCAGCAGCACAGGGAATTCACCCCTCCACTTT. Protein sequence: CASSTGNSPLHF.

This chain links TRBV12-3 or TRBV12-4 with TRBJ2-1; 9 bases align to TRBD2. The V gene end was trimmed by 3 bases and the J gene end by 1 base; junction bases not matched to a gene: 7. The CDR3 covers 17 residues. Here the CDR3 DNA reads TGTGCCAGCAGTTTTAGCGGGAGAACCCTTTCCTACAATGAGCAGTTCTTC. It translates to CASSFSGRTLSYNEQFF.

This rearrangement joins TRBV20-1 to TRBJ1-1; D is ambiguous. The V and J ends lost 1 base and 0 bases respectively, with 9 bases between them. The germline CDR1 and CDR2 sequences are DFQATT and SNEGSKA (reference sequence). The CDR3 contains 14 residues. CDR3 DNA: TGCAGTGCTAGAGTCGGGTCCATGAACACTGAAGCTTTCTTT. Translated: CSARVGSMNTEAFF.

This clonotype was found a few times. This CDR3 reads CASSSSGRAGEQYF. For the CDR3, the DNA is TGTGCCAGCAGTTCGAGCGGGAGGGCCGGCGAGCAGTACTTC. The chain couples TRBV6-2 or TRBV6-3 to TRBJ2-7; TRBD2 matches at 10 bases. Losses at the gene ends were 4 bases for V and 6 bases for J; bases not matched to a gene: 6. CDR3 length equals 14 residues. In germline, CDR1 is MNHEY, CDR2 SVGEGT.

Within the sample, this clonotype is large (0.1 to 1%). The chain carries TRBV28 and TRBJ1-4; D not resolved. Germline V gene lookup returns CDR1 MDHEN and CDR2 SYDVKM. The CDR3 has 14 residues. V lost 5 bases to trimming and J lost 4 bases, with 11 bases between them. The chain's CDR3 is CASSRDLGNEKLFF. DNA of the CDR3: TGTGCCAGCAGTCGCGACTTGGGTAATGAAAAACTGTTTTTT.

This clonotype was counted between two and nine times. The chain combines TRBV11-3 with TRBJ2-3; D possibly matches TRBD1 or TRBD2 (5 bases each). Germline V gives CDR1 SGHNT, CDR2 YENEEA. Trimming shortened V by 3 bases and J by 0 bases, and 7 bases separated the two germline ends. The length of the CDR3 is 14 residues. CDR3 DNA sequence: TGTGCCAGCAGCTTCGGGGCTAGCACAGATACGCAGTATTTT. Translation: CASSFGASTDTQYF.

This chain joins TRBV5-8 and TRBJ2-5, with D unresolved. The CDR3 spans 15 residues. Germline CDR1 SGHTS, CDR2 YDEGEE. Trimming took 0 bases from V and 2 from J, leaving 11 bases between them. CDR3 in DNA: TGTGCCAGCAGCTTGGTAGGGCATGCTCAAGAGACCCAGTACTTC. This gives the protein CASSLVGHAQETQYF.

This clonotype was observed a few times. The gene calls are TRBV12-3 or TRBV12-4 and TRBJ2-1; a weak D match, TRBD2 (6 bases). The CDR3 loop spans 14 amino acids. V dropped 4 bases and J dropped 5 bases, with 12 bases sitting between them. CDR3 DNA sequence: TGTGCCAGCAGTTCAATACGGGGGAACAATGAGCAGTTCTTC. Amino acid sequence: CASSSIRGNNEQFF.

In its sample, this clonotype was seen a few times. The V and J genes are TRBV11-2 and TRBJ2-7; D is ambiguous. With 3 bases removed from V and 3 bases from J, the gap between germline ends came to 12 bases. CDR3 size: 14 residues. CDR1 SGHAT and CDR2 FQNNGV come from the germline V gene. CDR3 sequence reads: CASSLSPAIYEQYF. CDR3 DNA sequence: TGTGCCAGCAGCTTGTCCCCCGCAATCTACGAGCAGTACTTC.

The rearrangement uses TRBV5-5 and TRBJ2-1, with D possibly TRBD1 on 5 matching bases. V dropped 1 base and J dropped 9 bases, with 8 bases sitting between them. The CDR3 is 12 amino acids. CDR1 is SGHKS, CDR2 YYEKEE, per germline (reference sequence). The CDR3 sequence: CASSLKGLEQFF. CDR3 bases: TGTGCCAGCAGCTTGAAGGGGCTTGAGCAGTTCTTC.

This clonotype was detected ten times or more. This chain joins TRBV11-2 and TRBJ2-1; possibly TRBD2 for D (6 bases). CDR1 and CDR2 from the germline V gene are SGHAT and FQNNGV. The CDR3 consists of 18 residues. V shed 1 base and J shed 0 bases, with 16 bases lying between them. As DNA, the CDR3 is TGTGCCAGCAGCTTAGGGGGTAGCGGAGGGGCCTCCTACAATGAGCAGTTCTTC. It translates to CASSLGGSGGASYNEQFF.